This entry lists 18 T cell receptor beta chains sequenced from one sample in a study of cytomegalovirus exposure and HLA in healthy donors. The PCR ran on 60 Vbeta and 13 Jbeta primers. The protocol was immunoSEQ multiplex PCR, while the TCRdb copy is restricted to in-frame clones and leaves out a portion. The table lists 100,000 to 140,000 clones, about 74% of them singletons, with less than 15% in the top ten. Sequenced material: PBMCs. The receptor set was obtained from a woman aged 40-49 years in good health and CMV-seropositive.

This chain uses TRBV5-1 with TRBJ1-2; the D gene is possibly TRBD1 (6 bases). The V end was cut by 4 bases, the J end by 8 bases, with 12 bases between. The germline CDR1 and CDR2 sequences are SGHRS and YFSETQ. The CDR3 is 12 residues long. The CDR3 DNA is TGCGCCAGCAGCGACAACAGGGACGGCTACACCTTC. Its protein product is CASSDNRDGYTF.

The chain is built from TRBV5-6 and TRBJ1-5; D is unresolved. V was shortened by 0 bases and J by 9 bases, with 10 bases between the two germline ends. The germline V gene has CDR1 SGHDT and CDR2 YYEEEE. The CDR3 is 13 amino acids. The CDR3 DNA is TGTGCCAGCAGCTTGGGCCTATCAACGCCCCAGCATTTT. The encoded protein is CASSLGLSTPQHF.

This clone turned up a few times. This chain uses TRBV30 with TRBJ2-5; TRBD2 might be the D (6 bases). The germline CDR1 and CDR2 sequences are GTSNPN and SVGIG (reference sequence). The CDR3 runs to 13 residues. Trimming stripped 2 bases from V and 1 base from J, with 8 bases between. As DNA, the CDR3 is TGTGCCTGGAGTTTGGGGGGCCAAGAGACCCAGTACTTC. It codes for CAWSLGGQETQYF. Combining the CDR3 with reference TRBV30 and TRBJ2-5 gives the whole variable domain SQTIHQWPATLVQPVGSPLSLECTVEGTSNPNLYWYRQAAGRGLQLLFYSVGIGQISSEVPQNLSASRPQDRQFILSSKKLLLSDSGFYLCAWSLGGQETQYFGPGTRLLVL.

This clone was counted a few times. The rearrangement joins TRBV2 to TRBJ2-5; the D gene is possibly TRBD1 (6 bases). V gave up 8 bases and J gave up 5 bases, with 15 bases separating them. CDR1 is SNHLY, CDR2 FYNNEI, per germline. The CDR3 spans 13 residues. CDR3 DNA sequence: TGTGCCAGCCACCGGGACATTCGCGAGACCCAGTACTTC. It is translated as CASHRDIRETQYF. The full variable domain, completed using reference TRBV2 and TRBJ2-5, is EPEVTQTPSHQVTQMGQEVILRCVPISNHLYFYWYRQILGQKVEFLVSFYNNEISEKSEIFDDQFSVERPDGSNFTLKIRSTKLEDSAMYFCASHRDIRETQYFGPGTRLLVL.

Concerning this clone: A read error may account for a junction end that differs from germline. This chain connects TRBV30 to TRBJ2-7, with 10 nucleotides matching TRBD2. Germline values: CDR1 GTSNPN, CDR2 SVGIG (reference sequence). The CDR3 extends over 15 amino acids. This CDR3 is CAWSVGTSATYGQYF. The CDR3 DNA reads TGTGCCTGGAGTGTTGGGACTAGCGCCACGTACGGGCAGTACTTC.

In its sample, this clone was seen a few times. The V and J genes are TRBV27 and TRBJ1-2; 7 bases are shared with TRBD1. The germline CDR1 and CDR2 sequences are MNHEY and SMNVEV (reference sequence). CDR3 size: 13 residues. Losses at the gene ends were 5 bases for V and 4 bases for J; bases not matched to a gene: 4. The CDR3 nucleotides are TGTGCCAGCAGTCGACAGGGTCCCTATGGCTACACCTTC. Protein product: CASSRQGPYGYTF.

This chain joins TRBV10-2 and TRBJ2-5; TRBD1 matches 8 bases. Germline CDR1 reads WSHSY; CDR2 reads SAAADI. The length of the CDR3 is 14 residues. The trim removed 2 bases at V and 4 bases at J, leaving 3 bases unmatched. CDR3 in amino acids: CASSEQGAGETQYF. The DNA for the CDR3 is TGCGCCAGCAGTGAGCAGGGGGCGGGAGAGACCCAGTACTTC.

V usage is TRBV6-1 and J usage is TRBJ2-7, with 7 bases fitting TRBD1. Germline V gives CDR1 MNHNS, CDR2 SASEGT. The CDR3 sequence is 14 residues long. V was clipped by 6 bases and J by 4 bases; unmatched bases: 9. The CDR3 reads CASSPGTEVYEQYF. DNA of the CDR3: TGTGCCAGCAGCCCCGGGACAGAAGTATACGAGCAGTACTTC.

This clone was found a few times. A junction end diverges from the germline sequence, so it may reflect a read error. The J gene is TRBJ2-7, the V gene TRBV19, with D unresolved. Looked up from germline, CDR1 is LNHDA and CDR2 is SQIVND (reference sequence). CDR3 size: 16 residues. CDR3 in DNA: TGTGCCAGTAGTCAGACCGCACATCGGAGTGGAGTGGGTCCAGTCTTC. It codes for CASSQTAHRSGVGPVF.

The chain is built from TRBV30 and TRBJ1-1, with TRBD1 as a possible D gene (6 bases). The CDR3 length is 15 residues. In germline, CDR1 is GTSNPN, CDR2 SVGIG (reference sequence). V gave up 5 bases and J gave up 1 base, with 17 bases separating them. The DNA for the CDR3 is TGTGCCTGGGCCCGGGACACCCTCACGAACACTGAAGCTTTCTTT. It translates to CAWARDTLTNTEAFF.

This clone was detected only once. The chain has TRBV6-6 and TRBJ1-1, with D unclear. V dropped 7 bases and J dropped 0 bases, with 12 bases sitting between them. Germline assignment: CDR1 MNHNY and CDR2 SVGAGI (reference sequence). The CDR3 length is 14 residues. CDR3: CASTQRGMNTEAFF. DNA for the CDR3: TGTGCCAGCACCCAAAGAGGGATGAACACTGAAGCTTTCTTT.

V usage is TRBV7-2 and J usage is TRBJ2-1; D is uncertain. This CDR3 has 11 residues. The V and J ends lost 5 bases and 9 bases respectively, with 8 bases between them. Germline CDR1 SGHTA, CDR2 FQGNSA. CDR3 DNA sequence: TGTGCCAGCAGCCAACGGAGTGAGCAGTTCTTC. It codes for CASSQRSEQFF.

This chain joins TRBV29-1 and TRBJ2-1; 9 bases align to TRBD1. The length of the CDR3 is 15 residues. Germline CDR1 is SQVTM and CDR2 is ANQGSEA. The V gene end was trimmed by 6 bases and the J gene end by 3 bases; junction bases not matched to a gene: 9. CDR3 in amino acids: CSVDRQGGLYNEQFF. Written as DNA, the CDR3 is TGCAGCGTAGATAGACAGGGGGGACTCTACAATGAGCAGTTCTTC.

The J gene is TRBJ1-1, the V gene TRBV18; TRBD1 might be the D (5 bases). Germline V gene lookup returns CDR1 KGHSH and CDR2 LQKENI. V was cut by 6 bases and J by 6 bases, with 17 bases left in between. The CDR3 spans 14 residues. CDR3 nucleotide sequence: TGTGCCAGCTCGACGAAGGGGCGGGAGTCTGAAGCTTTCTTT. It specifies CASSTKGRESEAFF.

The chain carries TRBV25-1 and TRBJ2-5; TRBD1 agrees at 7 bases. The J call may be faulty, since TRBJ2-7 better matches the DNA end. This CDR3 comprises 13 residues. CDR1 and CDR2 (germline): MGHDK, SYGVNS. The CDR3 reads CASSRDSRYEQYF. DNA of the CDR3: TGTGCCAGCAGTAGGGACAGCAGATACGAGCAGTACTTC.

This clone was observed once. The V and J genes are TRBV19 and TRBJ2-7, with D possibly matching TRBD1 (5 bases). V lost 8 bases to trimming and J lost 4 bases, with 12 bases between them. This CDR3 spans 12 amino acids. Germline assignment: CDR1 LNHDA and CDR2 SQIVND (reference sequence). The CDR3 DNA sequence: TGTGCCAGTGCCAGGGATCAGTACGAGCAGTACTTC. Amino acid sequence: CASARDQYEQYF.

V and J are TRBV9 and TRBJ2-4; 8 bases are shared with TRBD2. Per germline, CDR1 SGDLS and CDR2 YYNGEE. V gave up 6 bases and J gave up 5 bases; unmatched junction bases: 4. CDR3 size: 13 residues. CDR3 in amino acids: CASTREGENIQYF. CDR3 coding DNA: TGTGCCAGCACCCGGGAGGGAGAAAACATTCAGTACTTC.

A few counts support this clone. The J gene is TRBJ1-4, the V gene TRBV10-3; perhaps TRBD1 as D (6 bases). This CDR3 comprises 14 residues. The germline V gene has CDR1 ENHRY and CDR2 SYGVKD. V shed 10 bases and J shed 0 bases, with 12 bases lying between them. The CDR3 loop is CATYAGATNEKLFF. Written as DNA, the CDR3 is TGTGCCACTTATGCAGGGGCAACTAATGAAAAACTGTTTTTT.